The 9 T cell receptor beta chains below all came from one sample that was sequenced in a study of graft-versus-host responses after intestinal transplantation. TCRdb's copy holds only in-frame clones and misses some; the assay was immunoSEQ multiplex PCR. The sample lists 62,000 or so clones; about 90% were seen once. The sample consisted of PBMCs, taken 26 days after transplant. All receptors come from a human patient who received an intestinal transplant, so some T cells may come from the graft donor.

CDR3 sequence: CASSLDGTSIGEQFF. The DNA for the CDR3 is TGTGCCAGCAGCTTGGACGGGACTAGCATCGGTGAGCAGTTCTTC. This chain uses TRBV5-4 with TRBJ2-1, with 9 nucleotides matching TRBD2. Losses at the gene ends were 0 bases for V and 9 bases for J; bases not matched to a gene: 7. CDR1 and CDR2 (germline): SGHNT, YYREEE (reference sequence). The CDR3 consists of 15 residues.

The V gene is TRBV28, the J gene TRBJ2-5; perhaps TRBD1 as D (5 bases). The length of the CDR3 is 18 residues. Germline V gene lookup returns CDR1 MDHEN and CDR2 SYDVKM. Trimming left V 6 bases short and J 0 bases short, with 23 bases between. For the CDR3, the DNA is TGTGCCAGCAGCTTCCGGCCCAGGGCCGGCCCTTACCAAGAGACCCAGTACTTC. This gives the protein CASSFRPRAGPYQETQYF.

The chain links TRBV4-3 to TRBJ1-4, with 10 positions matching TRBD1. The CDR3 length is 15 residues. With 0 bases clipped from V and 8 bases from J, the junction kept 3 bases outside the gene matches. CDR1 is LGHNA and CDR2 is YSLEER in the germline V gene. The CDR3 here is CASSQDGQGGEKLFF. CDR3 sequence (DNA): TGCGCCAGCAGCCAAGATGGACAGGGGGGAGAAAAACTGTTTTTT.

The chain carries TRBV14 and TRBJ2-1, with D possibly matching TRBD2 (5 bases). V lost 4 bases, J lost 12 bases, and 16 bases lay in between. The CDR3 is made up of 13 amino acids. CDR1 and CDR2 (germline): SGHDN, FVKESK. The CDR3: CASSRPGLGGQFF. The CDR3 coding sequence is TGTGCCAGCAGCCGACCCGGACTCGGAGGGCAGTTCTTC.

The chain couples TRBV4-3 to TRBJ1-4; tentatively, D is TRBD1 (5 bases). V lost 4 bases to trimming and J lost 8 bases, with 26 bases between them. CDR1 and CDR2 (germline): LGHNA, YSLEER. The CDR3 sequence is 18 residues long. CDR3 residues: CASSPQISVGGPGEKLFF. CDR3 DNA: TGCGCCAGCAGCCCCCAAATAAGTGTGGGGGGTCCGGGAGAAAAACTGTTTTTT.

This chain uses TRBV27 with TRBJ1-1; D gene uncertain. Trimming shortened V by 3 bases and J by 5 bases, and 10 bases separated the two germline ends. Germline V gene data show CDR1 as MNHEY and CDR2 as SMNVEV (reference sequence). The CDR3 runs to 13 residues. CDR3 region: CASSFGVGTEAFF. CDR3 bases: TGTGCCAGCAGTTTCGGGGTTGGGACTGAAGCTTTCTTT.

This chain uses TRBV14 with TRBJ1-6, with D perhaps matching TRBD1 (5 bases). Per germline, CDR1 SGHDN and CDR2 FVKESK. The V end was cut by 1 base, the J end by 10 bases, with 8 bases between. The CDR3 contains 13 residues. The CDR3 region is CASSQAGGSPLHF. The DNA for the CDR3 is TGTGCCAGCAGCCAAGCCGGGGGATCACCCCTCCACTTT.

The chain carries TRBV7-2 and TRBJ2-3; TRBD1 matches 8 bases. The CDR3 spans 15 residues. Germline CDR1 is SGHTA and CDR2 is FQGNSA. After removal of 1 base from V and 2 bases from J, the junction contained 2 bases not matched to a gene. The CDR3 here is CASSLDRGTTDTQYF. In DNA, the CDR3 is TGTGCCAGCAGCTTAGACAGGGGGACCACAGATACGCAGTATTTT. The whole variable domain, remainder taken from reference TRBV7-2 and TRBJ2-3, is GAGVSQSPSNKVTEKGKDVELRCDPISGHTALYWYRQSLGQGLEFLIYFQGNSAPDKSGLPSDRFSAERTGGSVSTLTIQRTQQEDSAVYLCASSLDRGTTDTQYFGPGTRLTVL.

The chain is built from TRBV5-4 and TRBJ2-6, with D possibly TRBD1 on 5 matching bases. The V end lost 9 bases, the J end lost 0 bases, and 10 bases lay between the germline ends. Germline loops: CDR1 SGHNT, CDR2 YYREEE (reference sequence). CDR3 length: 14 amino acids. The CDR3 here is CAIGHPSGANVLTF. The DNA for the CDR3 is TGTGCCATTGGACACCCCTCTGGGGCCAACGTCCTGACTTTC.